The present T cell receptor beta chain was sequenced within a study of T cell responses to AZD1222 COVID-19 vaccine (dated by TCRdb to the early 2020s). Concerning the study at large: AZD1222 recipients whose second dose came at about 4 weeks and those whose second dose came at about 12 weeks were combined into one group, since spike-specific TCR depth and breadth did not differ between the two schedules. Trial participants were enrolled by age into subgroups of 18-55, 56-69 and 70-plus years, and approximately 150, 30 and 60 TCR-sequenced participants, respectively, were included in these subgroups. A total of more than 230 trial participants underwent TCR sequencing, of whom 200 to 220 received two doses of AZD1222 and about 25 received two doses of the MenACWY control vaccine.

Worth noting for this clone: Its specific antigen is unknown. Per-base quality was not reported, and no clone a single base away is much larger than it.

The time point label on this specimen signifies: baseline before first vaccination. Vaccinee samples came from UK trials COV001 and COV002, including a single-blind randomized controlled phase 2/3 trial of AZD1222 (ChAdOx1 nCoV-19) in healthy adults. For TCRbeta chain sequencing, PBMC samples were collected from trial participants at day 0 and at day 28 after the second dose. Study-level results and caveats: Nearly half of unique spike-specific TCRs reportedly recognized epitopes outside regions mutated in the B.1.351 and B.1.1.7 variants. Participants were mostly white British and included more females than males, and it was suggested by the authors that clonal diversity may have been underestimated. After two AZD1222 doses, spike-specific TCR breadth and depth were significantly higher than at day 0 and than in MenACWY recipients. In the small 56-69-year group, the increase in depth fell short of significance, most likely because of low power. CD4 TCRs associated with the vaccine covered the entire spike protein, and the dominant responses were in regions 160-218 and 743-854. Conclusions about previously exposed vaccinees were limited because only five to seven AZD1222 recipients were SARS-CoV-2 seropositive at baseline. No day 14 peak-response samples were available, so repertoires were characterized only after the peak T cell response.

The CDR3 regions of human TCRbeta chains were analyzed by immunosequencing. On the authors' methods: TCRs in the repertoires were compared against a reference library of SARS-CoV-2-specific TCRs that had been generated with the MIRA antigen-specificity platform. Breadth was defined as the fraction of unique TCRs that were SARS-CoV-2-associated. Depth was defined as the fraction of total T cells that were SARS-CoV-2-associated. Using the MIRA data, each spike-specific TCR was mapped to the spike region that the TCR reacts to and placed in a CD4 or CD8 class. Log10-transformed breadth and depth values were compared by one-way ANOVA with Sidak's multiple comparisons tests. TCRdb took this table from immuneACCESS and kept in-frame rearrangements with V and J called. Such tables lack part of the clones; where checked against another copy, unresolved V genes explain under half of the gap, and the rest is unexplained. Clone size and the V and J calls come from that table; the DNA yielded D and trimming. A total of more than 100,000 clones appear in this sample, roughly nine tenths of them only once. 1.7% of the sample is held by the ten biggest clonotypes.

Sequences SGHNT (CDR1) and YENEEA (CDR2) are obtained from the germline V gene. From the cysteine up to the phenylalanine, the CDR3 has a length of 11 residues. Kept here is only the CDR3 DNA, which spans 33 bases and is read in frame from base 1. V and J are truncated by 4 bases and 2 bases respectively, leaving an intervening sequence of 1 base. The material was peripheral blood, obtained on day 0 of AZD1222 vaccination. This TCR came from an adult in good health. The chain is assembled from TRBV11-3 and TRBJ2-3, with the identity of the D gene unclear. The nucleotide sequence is TGTGCCAGCAGCTCCACAGATACGCAGTATTTT. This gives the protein CASSSTDTQYF. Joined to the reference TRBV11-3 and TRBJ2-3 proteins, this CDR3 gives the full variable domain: EAGVVQSPRYKIIEKKQPVAFWCNPISGHNTLYWYLQNLGQGPELLIRYENEEAVDDSQLPKDRFSAERLKGVDSTLKIQPAELGDSAVYLCASSSTDTQYFGPGTRLTVL.